This T cell receptor (beta chain) was obtained from a study of long-term antiretroviral therapy in people with HIV. Study-wide results and limits: Against controls, HIV repertoires showed narrower ranges of CDR3 length. Repertoire dominance by clones expanded before ART was seen at all time points.

In the case of this clone: The antigen is unknown.

The study drew at least one pre-ART and at least two post-ART PBMC samples from every donor. V was cut by 6 bases and J by 1 base, with 11 bases left in between. The CDR3 covers 14 residues. Germline V gene data show CDR1 as SGDLS and CDR2 as YYNGEE. Sequencing used immunoSEQ v3.0 at survey level. Per sample, sequencing targeted roughly 35,000-50,000 T-cell genomes. Measured with immunoSEQ multiplex PCR; TCRdb has only the in-frame clones, and not every one. Of about 25,000 clones in the sample, about 86% were seen once. The receptor's source is a man aged 25 to 40 with HIV. V is TRBV9 and J is TRBJ1-5; perhaps TRBD1 as D (5 bases). The sample here was unsorted PBMCs, taken more than 4.3 years after starting antiretroviral therapy. This CDR3 reads CASNLGGSNQPQHF. The CDR3 DNA follows: TGTGCCAGCAATCTCGGGGGGAGCAATCAGCCCCAGCATTTT. Based on the CDR3 plus reference TRBV9 and TRBJ1-5, the full variable domain is DSGVTQTPKHLITATGQRVTLRCSPRSGDLSVYWYQQSLDQGLQFLIQYYNGEERAKGNILERFSAQQFPDLHSELNLSSLELGDSALYFCASNLGGSNQPQHFGDGTRLSIL.